Listed here is a single T cell receptor (beta chain). The data were obtained in a study of blood T cell repertoires in COVID-19. On the study more broadly: From T cells, B-cell-depleted T cells, or PBMCs came the material, which was cDNA or gDNA.

The germline V gene has CDR1 GTSNPN and CDR2 SVGIG (reference sequence). This CDR3 region has 13 residues. The V end lost 5 bases, the J end lost 2 bases, and 11 bases lay between the germline ends. Here immunoSEQ multiplex PCR was the method, and the copy in TCRdb shows in-frame clones only, minus some. Of some 130,000 clones listed, around four fifths are singletons. The clonotype comes from a man in his fifties or sixties who had recovered from COVID-19. The sample was peripheral blood. The V gene is TRBV30, the J gene TRBJ2-3; tentative D call: TRBD2 (5 bases). CDR3 sequence (DNA): TGTGCCTGGGCCCCTAGCTCCACAGATACGCAGTATTTT. Amino acids: CAWAPSSTDTQYF.